The 22 T cell receptor beta chains below come from one sample, sequenced in a study of beta chain features in type 1 diabetes. The authors reverse transcribed all of the isolated RNA, so sequencing captured expressed TCRB transcripts. TCRdb's table, derived via immunoSEQ multiplex PCR, lists solely in-frame clones and lacks some. The sample carries about 180,000 clones, 10% to 15% recorded once. Material: central memory CD4+ T cells from blood. The receptors shown here come from a woman aged 18-29 years in good health.

This clone was detected only a few times. This chain uses TRBV27 with TRBJ2-6, with D tentatively TRBD1 (6 bases). Germline V CDR1 and CDR2: MNHEY, SMNVEV (reference sequence). V lost 8 bases to trimming and J lost 3 bases, with 14 bases between them. CDR3 length: 15 residues. The CDR3 DNA reads TGTGCCAGCTCCTCCAGGGGCCGTGGGGCCAACGTCCTGACTTTC. It encodes CASSSRGRGANVLTF.

This chain links TRBV4-3 with TRBJ2-1; TRBD2 agrees at 7 bases. Germline CDR1 LGHNA, CDR2 YSLEER. Trimming took 0 bases from V and 14 from J; bases not matched to a gene: 7. The CDR3 spans 13 residues. The CDR3 loop is CASSQDGGSSEFF. In DNA, the CDR3 is TGCGCCAGCAGCCAAGATGGCGGGAGCAGCGAGTTCTTC.

This clone was detected a few times. This chain uses TRBV9 with TRBJ2-5, with TRBD1 matching 8 bases. Germline V lookup: CDR1 SGDLS, CDR2 YYNGEE. V gave up 0 bases and J gave up 4 bases; unmatched junction bases: 2. The CDR3 length is 14 residues. For the CDR3, the DNA is TGTGCCAGCAGCGTAGACAGGGGGTTAGAGACCCAGTACTTC. It encodes CASSVDRGLETQYF.

The chain has TRBV5-1 and TRBJ2-3; 7 positions agree with TRBD1. The CDR3 has 15 residues. V gave up 4 bases and J gave up 3 bases; unmatched junction bases: 8. In germline, CDR1 is SGHRS, CDR2 YFSETQ. CDR3 DNA sequence: TGCGCCAGCAGCCCGGGACAGATTCAAACAGATACGCAGTATTTT. Translated, it gives CASSPGQIQTDTQYF. The whole variable domain, remainder taken from reference TRBV5-1 and TRBJ2-3, is KAGVTQTPRYLIKTRGQQVTLSCSPISGHRSVSWYQQTPGQGLQFLFEYFSETQRNKGNFPGRFSGRQFSNSRSEMNVSTLELGDSALYLCASSPGQIQTDTQYFGPGTRLTVL.

This clone has a handful of counts. The chain uses TRBV25-1 and TRBJ2-7; 10 bases are shared with TRBD2. Trimming at V came to 7 bases and at J to 6 bases, leaving 9 bases not matched to a gene. The CDR3 consists of 14 residues. Looked up from germline, CDR1 is MGHDK and CDR2 is SYGVNS. This CDR3 is CASNPSGRRSEQYF. The CDR3 DNA follows: TGTGCCAGCAACCCTAGCGGGAGAAGGTCCGAGCAGTACTTC.

J is TRBJ1-1 and V is TRBV19, with a tentative D call TRBD1 (6 bases). V lost 4 bases, J lost 1 base, and 16 bases lay in between. The V gene's germline CDR1 is LNHDA and CDR2 SQIVND (reference sequence). This CDR3 contains 16 residues. The chain's CDR3 is CASSTPAGGTNTEAFF. The CDR3 nucleotides are TGTGCCAGTAGTACCCCCGCGGGGGGCACGAACACTGAAGCTTTCTTT.

This clone has ten or more counts. This rearrangement joins TRBV23-1 to TRBJ2-7, with TRBD2 matching 7 bases. TRBV23-1 is annotated as an ORF whose role is uncertain. Trimming cost V 0 bases and J 7 bases; bases outside gene matches: 3. The CDR3 consists of 13 residues. The DNA for the CDR3 is TGCGCCAGCAGTCAATCACCGGGGGGTGAGCAGTACTTC. Amino acids: CASSQSPGGEQYF.

This rearrangement joins TRBV14 to TRBJ2-1, with 11 bases fitting TRBD1. The germline V gene encodes CDR1 SGHDN and CDR2 FVKESK. The CDR3 runs to 16 residues. The V and J ends lost 4 bases and 6 bases, in that order; junction bases with no gene match: 8. The CDR3 DNA follows: TGTGCCAGCAGCCGGAGCGGACAGGGGGCGCGCAATGAGCAGTTCTTC. Translation gives CASSRSGQGARNEQFF.

This clone appeared a few times. This rearrangement joins TRBV5-1 to TRBJ2-1, with 8 bases lining up with TRBD1. The CDR3 is 16 amino acids. V lost 4 bases to trimming and J lost 6 bases; unmatched junction nucleotides: 12. Germline loops: CDR1 SGHRS, CDR2 YFSETQ. The CDR3 reads CASSPTKTGQVNEQFF. As DNA, the CDR3 is TGCGCCAGCAGCCCAACCAAAACGGGACAGGTCAATGAGCAGTTCTTC.

The chain combines TRBV11-2 with TRBJ2-1; 9 nucleotides line up with TRBD2. The J segment lost 9 bases and the V segment lost 4 bases, leaving 13 bases of the junction unmatched. CDR1 SGHAT and CDR2 FQNNGV come from the germline V gene. This CDR3 is built from 16 residues. The CDR3 here is CASSSTAGGALGEQFF. CDR3 bases: TGTGCCAGCAGCTCAACAGCGGGAGGCGCCTTAGGTGAGCAGTTCTTC.

This clone was seen many times. The chain is built from TRBV27 and TRBJ2-3; possible D gene TRBD1, 6 bases. Looked up from germline, CDR1 is MNHEY and CDR2 is SMNVEV (reference sequence). Trimming stripped 4 bases from V and 0 bases from J, with 14 bases between. This CDR3 has 16 amino acids. In DNA form, the CDR3 reads TGTGCCAGCAGTTCCCAATTAGACAGGAGCACAGATACGCAGTATTTT. Translated: CASSSQLDRSTDTQYF.

This clone has a handful of counts. CDR3 nucleotides: TGTGCCAGCACCGAGGCGGGTGTCGGCTACACCTTC. Protein sequence: CASTEAGVGYTF. The V gene is TRBV6-5, the J gene TRBJ1-2; D gene ambiguous. The germline V gene encodes CDR1 MNHEY and CDR2 SVGAGI. The CDR3 extends over 12 amino acids. The germline V and J ends were trimmed by 7 bases and 8 bases, with 14 bases remaining between them.

This rearrangement joins TRBV4-1 to TRBJ2-1; TRBD2 aligns across 9 bases. The V gene end was trimmed by 0 bases and the J gene end by 6 bases; junction bases not matched to a gene: 9. CDR1 and CDR2 from the germline V gene are MGHRA and YSYEKL. The CDR3 length is 17 residues. The CDR3 spells CASSQDLVAGDFNEQFF. The CDR3 nucleotides are TGCGCCAGCAGCCAAGATTTAGTAGCGGGAGACTTCAATGAGCAGTTCTTC.

This clone was recorded many times. V is TRBV7-2 and J is TRBJ1-1; a possible D gene is TRBD1 (5 bases). The CDR3 sequence is 13 residues long. The germline V gene encodes CDR1 SGHTA and CDR2 FQGNSA. With 7 bases removed from V and 1 base from J, the gap between germline ends came to 10 bases. The CDR3 loop reads CASTLGPNTEAFF. The CDR3 region has the DNA TGTGCCAGCACCTTGGGGCCGAACACTGAAGCTTTCTTT.

The genes are TRBV5-1 and TRBJ2-5, with 8 bases aligning to TRBD1. Trimming took 4 bases from V and 1 from J; bases not matched to a gene: 6. Germline V CDR1 and CDR2: SGHRS, YFSETQ. CDR3 length: 15 amino acids. This CDR3 reads CASSPADRAQETQYF. CDR3 DNA sequence: TGCGCCAGCAGCCCGGCGGACAGGGCCCAAGAGACCCAGTACTTC.

This chain links TRBV11-2 with TRBJ2-5, with D maybe TRBD2 (5 bases). This CDR3 comprises 13 residues. CDR1 is SGHAT, CDR2 FQNNGV, per germline. Trimming pared 5 bases from V and 1 base from J, leaving 8 bases between. CDR3 sequence reads: CASSGGIQETQYF. The CDR3 DNA reads as TGTGCCAGCAGCGGAGGTATCCAAGAGACCCAGTACTTC.

This clone has more than one count but fewer than ten. This chain connects TRBV7-9 to TRBJ2-2, with D tentatively TRBD1 (5 bases). Germline CDR1 is SEHNR and CDR2 is FQNEAQ (reference sequence). The CDR3 is 14 amino acids. V dropped 2 bases and J dropped 6 bases, with 10 bases sitting between them. For the CDR3, the DNA is TGTGCCAGCAGCTTACACAGGTCCGCCGGGGAGCTGTTTTTT. This codes for CASSLHRSAGELFF.

The chain recombines TRBV5-4 with TRBJ2-5; 8 nucleotides agree with TRBD1. CDR3 size: 16 residues. Germline CDR1 is SGHNT and CDR2 is YYREEE (reference sequence). The J segment lost 5 bases and the V segment lost 2 bases, leaving 11 bases of the junction unmatched. DNA for the CDR3: TGTGCCAGCAGCTTTGCCATGCGGACAGGGAGGGAGACCCAGTACTTC. The encoded protein is CASSFAMRTGRETQYF.

With regard to this clone: Since a far larger clone is one base different, this is likely a read error. Other DNA sequences within the sample encode an identical CDR3. V usage is TRBV5-4 and J usage is TRBJ2-7; tentatively, D is TRBD2 (5 bases). The CDR3 is 15 residues long. CDR1 is SGHNT and CDR2 is YYREEE in the germline V gene (reference sequence). The V end was cut by 4 bases, the J end by 6 bases, with 20 bases between. CDR3 nucleotide sequence: TGTGCCAGCAGCCACGAAGCCGGGAATCATGCCGAGCAGTACTTC. Translation: CASSHEAGNHAEQYF.

This clone was observed a handful of times. This rearrangement joins TRBV7-3 to TRBJ2-7, with D maybe TRBD1 (5 bases). CDR3 length: 13 residues. Germline V gives CDR1 SGHTA, CDR2 FQGTGA. The V and J ends lost 4 bases and 4 bases respectively, with 11 bases between them. The CDR3 region has the DNA TGTGCCAGCAGCTCCCTGGGGCCTTACGAGCAGTACTTC. This translates into CASSSLGPYEQYF.

This chain joins TRBV9 and TRBJ2-1; 7 bases are a match to TRBD2. The V gene's germline CDR1 is SGDLS and CDR2 YYNGEE. The V segment lost 3 bases and the J segment 4 bases; nucleotides outside the gene matches: 7. The CDR3 is 15 amino acids. The CDR3 DNA sequence: TGTGCCAGCAGCGCCTGGGACTATCCATACAATGAGCAGTTCTTC. Protein: CASSAWDYPYNEQFF.

Only a few counts were recorded for this clone. The rearrangement joins TRBV5-1 to TRBJ2-5; D ambiguous. V shed 0 bases and J shed 5 bases, with 11 bases lying between them. Germline V gene sequence: CDR1 SGHRS, CDR2 YFSETQ. CDR3 length: 14 amino acids. CDR3 nucleotide sequence: TGCGCCAGCAGCTTGGTCCCGAGCAGGGAGACCCAGTACTTC. This gives the protein CASSLVPSRETQYF.